These 10 T cell receptor beta chains were all obtained from the same sample, sequenced in a study of post-analysis software for immune sequencing data. Study-wide findings and caveats: Roughly five TRBV segments, including TRBV5-6, TRBV5-1 and TRBV20-1, were more frequent in patients than controls.

The antigens of these receptors remain unknown. Built from TCR beta cDNA, the libraries had unique molecular identifiers in them. TCRdb recomputed calls from the PCR reads with MiXCR, one row per CDR3 protein. The sample lists about 500,000 distinct CDR3 sequences; approximately 46% were seen once. Sequenced material: blood. These receptors originate from a girl under 18 with multiple sclerosis.

This clonotype was seen more than once but under ten times. The rearrangement joins TRBV20-1 to TRBJ2-6; unclear D gene. The V end was cut by 2 bases, the J end by 2 bases, with 4 bases between. This CDR3 is built from 13 residues. Germline assignment: CDR1 DFQATT and CDR2 SNEGSKA (reference sequence). CDR3: CSARRAGANVLTF. The CDR3 DNA reads as TGCAGTGCTAGACGCGCTGGGGCCAACGTCCTGACTTTC.

The V gene is TRBV20-1, the J gene TRBJ2-1; 9 bases align to TRBD2. Per the germline V gene, CDR1 is DFQATT and CDR2 is SNEGSKA (reference sequence). The trim removed 3 bases at V and 7 bases at J, leaving 7 bases unmatched. The CDR3 spans 14 residues. The chain's CDR3 is CSASKREVSNEQFF. CDR3 coding DNA: TGCAGTGCTAGCAAGCGGGAGGTGTCAAATGAGCAGTTCTTC.

The chain couples TRBV20-1 to TRBJ2-7; 8 nucleotides line up with TRBD2. This CDR3 has 14 residues. From germline, CDR1 is DFQATT and CDR2 SNEGSKA (reference sequence). V gave up 5 bases and J gave up 3 bases; unmatched junction bases: 9. Here the CDR3 reads CSASSGSRGYEQYF. The CDR3 nucleotides are TGCAGTGCTTCAAGCGGGAGTAGGGGCTACGAGCAGTACTTC.

The chain uses TRBV4-2 and TRBJ1-4; a possible D gene is TRBD1 (5 bases). Trimming took off 1 base at V and 7 bases at J, with 25 bases between the two ends. Germline V CDR1 and CDR2: LGHNA, YNFKEQ. This CDR3 comprises 19 residues. The CDR3 DNA is TGTGCCAGCAGCCAAGGAATGAATGACTGGGGACCCGAGGGTGAAAAACTGTTTTTT. Protein: CASSQGMNDWGPEGEKLFF.

In this sample, this clonotype turned up many times. V is TRBV4-1 and J is TRBJ2-7, with 10 nucleotides matching TRBD2. CDR1 and CDR2 from the germline V gene are MGHRA and YSYEKL. J lost 5 bases, V lost 7 bases, and 8 bases had no gene match. The CDR3 length is 14 residues. CDR3 sequence: CASNPSGSGDEQYF. The CDR3 DNA follows: TGCGCCAGCAACCCTAGCGGGAGTGGCGACGAGCAGTACTTC.

The chain is built from TRBV29-1 and TRBJ2-5; 7 bases are a match to TRBD1. CDR1 SQVTM and CDR2 ANQGSEA come from the germline V gene. V lost 1 base, J lost 5 bases, and 10 bases stayed unmatched. CDR3 length equals 15 residues. The CDR3 protein is CSVEGPTGVGETQYF. The CDR3 DNA is TGCAGCGTTGAAGGTCCTACAGGGGTCGGGGAGACCCAGTACTTC.

The chain combines TRBV14 with TRBJ2-4; no firm D call. The J call may be incorrect, as the DNA end agrees better with TRBJ2-7. The length of the CDR3 is 14 residues. From germline, CDR1 is SGHDN and CDR2 FVKESK. The CDR3 DNA follows: TGTGCCAGCAGCCAAGACGCCATCCCGACCGAGCAGTACTTC. Amino acid sequence: CASSQDAIPTEQYF.

A few counts support this clonotype. The chain links TRBV12-3 or TRBV12-4 to TRBJ1-2, with 7 positions matching TRBD1. The CDR3 contains 14 residues. V lost 2 bases and J lost 6; bases outside the gene matches: 6. CDR3 amino acids: CASSLNRGRNGYTF. The CDR3 DNA sequence: TGTGCCAGCAGTTTAAATAGGGGGCGTAATGGCTACACCTTC.

This clonotype was seen a handful of times. The chain employs TRBV12-3 or TRBV12-4 and TRBJ1-1; maybe TRBD1 (6 bases). The CDR3 totals 15 residues. Trimming removed 3 bases at V and 1 base at J, with 12 bases between. The CDR3 DNA reads TGTGCCAGCAGTTTTAGGCCCAGGGGGAACACTGAAGCTTTCTTT. Translation gives CASSFRPRGNTEAFF.

This clonotype turned up a few times. The chain carries TRBV7-3 and TRBJ2-1, with D possibly TRBD1 on 5 matching bases. This CDR3 region has 14 residues. Germline V gives CDR1 SGHTA, CDR2 FQGTGA. The V gene lost 4 bases and the J gene lost 6 bases, with 13 bases spanning the gap. The CDR3 DNA follows: TGTGCCAGCAGCTCGCATCAGGGCTCCAATGAGCAGTTCTTC. Its protein is CASSSHQGSNEQFF.